Sequencing of this TCR beta chain was carried out in a study of cytomegalovirus exposure and HLA in healthy donors. Study at large: One earlier analysis, a look at approximately 190 million T cells, found 117 million unique TCR beta sequences.

The study ran its PCR with 60 Vbeta and 13 Jbeta primers. TCRdb keeps only in-frame clones here, not all; method: immunoSEQ multiplex PCR. The sample consists of roughly 170,000 clones, about 80% of them appearing once. Study results and limitations: Roughly uniform sequencing depth across donors was assumed, possibly incorrectly. It was approximately 160 TCR beta chains that were listed as cytomegalovirus-associated. In a later analysis, CMV-associated beta chains were mostly HLA-associated, it appeared.

CDR3 length: 15 residues. Germline CDR1 is KGHSH and CDR2 is LQKENI. V was cut by 6 bases and J by 1 base, with 13 bases left in between. This clone was observed a few times. No antigen is known for it. The sequenced sample consisted of PBMCs. The clonotype comes from a boy aged 5-17 years in good health and CMV-seronegative. J is TRBJ1-5 and V is TRBV18; D is perhaps TRBD1 (5 bases). For the CDR3, the DNA is TGTGCCAGCTCCGTGTCGGGACTGAGCAATCAGCCCCAGCATTTT. Protein product: CASSVSGLSNQPQHF. The full variable domain, completed using reference TRBV18 and TRBJ1-5, is NAGVMQNPRHLVRRRGQEARLRCSPMKGHSHVYWYRQLPEEGLKFMVYLQKENIIDESGMPKERFSAEFPKEGPSILRIQQVVRGDSAAYFCASSVSGLSNQPQHFGDGTRLSIL.